The 9 T cell receptor beta chains in this list originate from one sample, sequenced in a study of siplizumab effects on memory and regulatory T cells. Repertoires were generated with immunoSEQ multiplex PCR, while TCRdb's copy carries only in-frame clones and drops some. The sample yields some 100,000 clones, 93% seen once. What was sequenced was CD8+ T cells sorted from blood. The receptor source for this set is a human donor in good health.

The gene calls are TRBV29-1 and TRBJ1-6; 10 bases are a match to TRBD1. Germline values: CDR1 SQVTM, CDR2 ANQGSEA. Trimming took 7 bases from V and 6 from J; bases not matched to a gene: 3. The CDR3 totals 13 residues. CDR3 sequence: CSARTGGNSPLHF. As DNA, the CDR3 is TGCAGCGCTAGGACAGGGGGTAATTCACCCCTCCACTTT.

The CDR3 spells CASSLLSFGYEQYF. CDR3 nucleotide sequence: TGTGCCAGCAGCTTACTCTCTTTTGGGTACGAGCAGTACTTC. The genes are TRBV7-8 and TRBJ2-5; no clear D. The end of the DNA fits TRBJ2-7 better, so the J call may be wrong. Germline V gives CDR1 SGHVS, CDR2 FQNEAQ. This CDR3 is 14 amino acids long.

The chain is built from TRBV27 and TRBJ1-5; no definite D call. The CDR3 runs to 18 residues. Germline assignment: CDR1 MNHEY and CDR2 SMNVEV (reference sequence). Trimming cost V 0 bases and J 0 bases, with 15 bases left between them. The CDR3 region is CASSLSFPPAFSNQPQHF. The CDR3 nucleotides read TGTGCCAGCAGTTTATCATTCCCGCCAGCCTTTAGCAATCAGCCCCAGCATTTT.

V gene TRBV12-5 combines with J gene TRBJ2-7, with a possible D match to TRBD1 (6 bases). Trimming removed 6 bases at V and 5 bases at J, with 17 bases between. Germline-derived CDR1 and CDR2 are LGHNT and FRNRAP. CDR3 size: 14 residues. CDR3 sequence: CASGHAAGADEQYF. Here the CDR3 DNA reads TGTGCTAGTGGCCACGCGGCAGGGGCGGACGAGCAGTACTTC.

The CDR3 spells CASSYRTVYGYTF. CDR3 sequence (DNA): TGTGCCAGCAGCTATCGGACAGTCTATGGCTACACCTTC. The rearrangement links TRBV4-2 to TRBJ1-2; D may be TRBD1 (6 bases). The CDR3 contains 13 residues. The germline V and J ends were trimmed by 5 bases and 4 bases, with 11 bases remaining between them. Per germline, CDR1 LGHNA and CDR2 YNFKEQ.

The chain combines TRBV6-1 with TRBJ2-7; TRBD1 might be the D (6 bases). Germline V gene sequence: CDR1 MNHNS, CDR2 SASEGT. Trimming took off 4 bases at V and 3 bases at J, with 7 bases between the two ends. The CDR3 runs to 12 residues. The CDR3 loop reads CASSADSYEQYF. For the CDR3, the DNA is TGTGCCAGCAGTGCGGACAGCTACGAGCAGTACTTC.

As regards this clone: The sample contains more than one DNA sequence encoding this CDR3. V is TRBV7-9 and J is TRBJ2-7, with D unclear. The CDR3 is made up of 13 amino acids. The V and J ends lost 2 bases and 1 base respectively, with 6 bases between them. Germline V CDR1 and CDR2: SEHNR, FQNEAQ (reference sequence). CDR3 sequence (DNA): TGTGCCAGCAGCTTACCCGGGTCCTACGAGCAGTACTTC. Amino acids: CASSLPGSYEQYF.

The chain couples TRBV19 to TRBJ1-1; the D gene is possibly TRBD1 (5 bases). Germline CDR1 reads LNHDA; CDR2 reads SQIVND (reference sequence). CDR3 length equals 14 residues. Trimming took 6 bases from V and 2 from J, leaving 13 bases between them. The CDR3 DNA is TGTGCCAGTAGCGAGAGGGGTCAAAACACTGAAGCTTTCTTT. This encodes CASSERGQNTEAFF.

This sequence joins TRBV7-3 and TRBJ2-1, with unresolved D. The CDR3 is made up of 16 amino acids. The V gene's germline CDR1 is SGHTA and CDR2 FQGTGA. The V end lost 4 bases, the J end lost 2 bases, and 15 bases lay between the germline ends. In DNA, the CDR3 is TGTGCCAGCAGCTACCACGGAGAAGTTACCTACAATGAGCAGTTCTTC. Protein sequence: CASSYHGEVTYNEQFF.